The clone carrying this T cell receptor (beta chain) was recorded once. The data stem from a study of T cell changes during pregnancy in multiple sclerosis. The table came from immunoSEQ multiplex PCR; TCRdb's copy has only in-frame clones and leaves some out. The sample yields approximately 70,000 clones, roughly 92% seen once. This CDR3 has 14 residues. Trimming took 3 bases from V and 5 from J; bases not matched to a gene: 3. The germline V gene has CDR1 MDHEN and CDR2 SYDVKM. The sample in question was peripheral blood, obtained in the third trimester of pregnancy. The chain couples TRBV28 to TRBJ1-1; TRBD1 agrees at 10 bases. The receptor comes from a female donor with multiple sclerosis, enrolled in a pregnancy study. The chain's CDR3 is CASSLGTGATEAFF. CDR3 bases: TGTGCCAGCAGTTTGGGGACAGGGGCTACTGAAGCTTTCTTT.